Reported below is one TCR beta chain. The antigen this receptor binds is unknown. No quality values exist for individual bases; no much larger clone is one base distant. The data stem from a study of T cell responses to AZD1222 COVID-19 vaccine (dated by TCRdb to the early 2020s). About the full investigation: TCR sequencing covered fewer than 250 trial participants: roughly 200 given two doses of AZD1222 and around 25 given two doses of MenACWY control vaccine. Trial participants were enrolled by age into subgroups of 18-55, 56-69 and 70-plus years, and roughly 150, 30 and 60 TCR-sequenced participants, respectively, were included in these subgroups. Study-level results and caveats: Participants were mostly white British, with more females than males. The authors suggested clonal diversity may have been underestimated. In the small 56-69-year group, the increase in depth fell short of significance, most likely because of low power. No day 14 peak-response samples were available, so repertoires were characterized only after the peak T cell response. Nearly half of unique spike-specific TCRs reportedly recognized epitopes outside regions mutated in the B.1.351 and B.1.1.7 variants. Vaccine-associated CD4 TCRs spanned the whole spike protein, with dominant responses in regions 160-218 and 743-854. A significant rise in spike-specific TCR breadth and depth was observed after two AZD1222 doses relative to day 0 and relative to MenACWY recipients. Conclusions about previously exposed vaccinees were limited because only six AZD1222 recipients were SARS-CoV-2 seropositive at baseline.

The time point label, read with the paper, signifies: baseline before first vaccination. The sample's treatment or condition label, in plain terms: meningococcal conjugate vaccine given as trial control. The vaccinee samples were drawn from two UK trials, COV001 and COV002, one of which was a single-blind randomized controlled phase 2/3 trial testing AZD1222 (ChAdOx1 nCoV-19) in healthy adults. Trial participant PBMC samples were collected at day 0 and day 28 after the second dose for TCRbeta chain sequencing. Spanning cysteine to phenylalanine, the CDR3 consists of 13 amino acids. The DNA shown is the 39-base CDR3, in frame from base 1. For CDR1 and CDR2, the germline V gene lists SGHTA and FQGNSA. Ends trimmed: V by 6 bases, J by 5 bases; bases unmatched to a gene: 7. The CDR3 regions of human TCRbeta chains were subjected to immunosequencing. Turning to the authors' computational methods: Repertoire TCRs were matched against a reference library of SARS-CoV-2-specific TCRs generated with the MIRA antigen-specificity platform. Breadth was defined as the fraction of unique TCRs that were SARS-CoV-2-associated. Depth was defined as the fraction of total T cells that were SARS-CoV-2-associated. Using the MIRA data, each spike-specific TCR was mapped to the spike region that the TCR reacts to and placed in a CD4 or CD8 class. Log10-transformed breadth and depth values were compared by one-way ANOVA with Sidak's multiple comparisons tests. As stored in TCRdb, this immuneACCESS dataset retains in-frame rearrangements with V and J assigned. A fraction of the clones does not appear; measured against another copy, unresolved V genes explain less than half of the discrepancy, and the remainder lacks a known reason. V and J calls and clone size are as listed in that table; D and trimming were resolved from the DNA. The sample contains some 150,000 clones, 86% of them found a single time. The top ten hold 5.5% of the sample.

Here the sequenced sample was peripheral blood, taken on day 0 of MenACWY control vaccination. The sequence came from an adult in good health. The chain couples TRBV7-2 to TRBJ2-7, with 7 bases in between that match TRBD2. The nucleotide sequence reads TGTGCCAGCAGGATGGGAGGGGCCCACGAGCAGTACTTC. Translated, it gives CASRMGGAHEQYF.